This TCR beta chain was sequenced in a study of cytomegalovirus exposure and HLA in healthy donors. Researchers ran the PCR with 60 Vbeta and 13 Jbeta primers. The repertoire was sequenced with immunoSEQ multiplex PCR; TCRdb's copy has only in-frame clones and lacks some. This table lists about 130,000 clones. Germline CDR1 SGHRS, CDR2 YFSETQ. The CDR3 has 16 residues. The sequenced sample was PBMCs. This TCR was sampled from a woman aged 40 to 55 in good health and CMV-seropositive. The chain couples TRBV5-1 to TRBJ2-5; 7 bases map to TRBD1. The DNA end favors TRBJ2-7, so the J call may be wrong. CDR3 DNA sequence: TGCGCCAGCAGCTTAGAGACAGGGCTGAGGTCCTACGAGCAGTACTTC. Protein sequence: CASSLETGLRSYEQYF.